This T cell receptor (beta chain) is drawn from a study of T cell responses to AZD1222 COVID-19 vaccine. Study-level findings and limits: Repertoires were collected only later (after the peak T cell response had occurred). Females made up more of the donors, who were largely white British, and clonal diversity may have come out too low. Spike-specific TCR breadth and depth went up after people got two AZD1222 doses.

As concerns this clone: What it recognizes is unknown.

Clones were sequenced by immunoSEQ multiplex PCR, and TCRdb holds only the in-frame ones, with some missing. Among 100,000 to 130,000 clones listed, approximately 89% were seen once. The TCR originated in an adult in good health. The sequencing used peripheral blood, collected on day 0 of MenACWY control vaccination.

CDR3 sequence reads: CASSGQYGYTF. In nucleotides, the CDR3 is TGTGCCAGCAGCGGACAGTATGGCTACACCTTC. This chain connects TRBV12-3 or TRBV12-4 to TRBJ1-2, with D possibly being TRBD1 (6 bases). The CDR3 totals 11 residues. Trimming stripped 6 bases from V and 5 bases from J, with 7 bases between.